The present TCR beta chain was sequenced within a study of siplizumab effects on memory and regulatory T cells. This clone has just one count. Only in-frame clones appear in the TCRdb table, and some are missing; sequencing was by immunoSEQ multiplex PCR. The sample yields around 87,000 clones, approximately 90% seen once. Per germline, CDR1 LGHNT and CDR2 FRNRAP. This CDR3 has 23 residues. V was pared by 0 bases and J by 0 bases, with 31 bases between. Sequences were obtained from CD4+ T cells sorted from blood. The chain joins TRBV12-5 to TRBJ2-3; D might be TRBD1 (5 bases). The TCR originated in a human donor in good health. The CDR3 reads CASGLVLRQLRFGAQSSTDTQYF. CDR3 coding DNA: TGTGCTAGTGGTTTGGTACTTCGACAGCTCCGGTTCGGCGCCCAATCTAGCACAGATACGCAGTATTTT.